The rows below give T cell receptor beta chains drawn from one sample of a study of blood T cell repertoires in COVID-19. TCRdb keeps only in-frame clones here, not all; method: immunoSEQ multiplex PCR. The sample comprises under 250,000 clones, 65% to 90% of which are singletons, and about 8.9% rests with the top ten. The sequenced material came from PBMCs or T cells enriched from blood (not recorded which). These receptors were taken from a woman in her fifties or sixties with acute COVID-19. The CDR3 runs from the conserved cysteine through the conserved F or W. The order of the fields is J gene, D gene, V gene, clone size, CDR3 protein, CDR3 DNA. The D gene is left open where the match is weak. Size values are once, few and many counts, or a class for expanded clones, and some rows have none.

>TRBJ2-7|TRBD2|TRBV10-2|.
CASSEFLAGAASNEQYF
TGCGCCAGCAGTGAGTTCTTAGCGGGGGCAGCGTCGAACGAGCAGTACTTC
>TRBJ2-3|.|TRBV19|.
CASSKLGGADTQYF
TGTGCCAGTAGTAAATTAGGCGGGGCAGATACGCAGTATTTT
>TRBJ2-7|TRBD2|TRBV19|.
CASRTSGTYTYEQYF
TGTGCCAGTAGAACTAGCGGGACCTATACCTACGAGCAGTACTTC
>TRBJ2-2|TRBD2|TRBV18|.
CASGLAGVNTGELFF
TGTGCCAGCGGGTTAGCGGGAGTGAACACCGGGGAGCTGTTTTTT
>TRBJ2-2|TRBD2|TRBV4-3|.
CASSQERLAGRGTGELFF
TGCGCCAGCAGCCAAGAGAGACTAGCGGGTCGCGGCACCGGGGAGCTGTTTTTT
>TRBJ1-1|.|TRBV14|.
CASSQGRVTEAFF
TGTGCCAGCAGCCAAGGCAGGGTCACTGAAGCTTTCTTT
>TRBJ1-1|TRBD1|TRBV10-1|few
CASSESEEETGFTEAFF
TGCGCCAGCAGTGAGTCAGAGGAAGAGACAGGGTTCACTGAAGCTTTCTTT
>TRBJ2-3|.|TRBV18|.
CASALGGHPITDTQYF
TGTGCCAGCGCCCTTGGAGGCCACCCTATCACAGATACGCAGTATTTT
>TRBJ1-2|.|TRBV10-3|.
CAISEGAGTYGYTF
TGTGCCATCAGTGAAGGAGCAGGGACATATGGCTACACCTTC
>TRBJ2-3|TRBD2|TRBV27|.
CASSFWGGTDTQYF
TGTGCCAGCAGTTTCTGGGGGGGAACAGATACGCAGTATTTT
>TRBJ2-7|TRBD2|TRBV19|few
CASSREGEQYF
TGTGCCAGTTCCCGGGAGGGCGAGCAGTACTTC
>TRBJ1-2|TRBD1|TRBV2|.
CASIPGQGPYGYTF
TGTGCCAGCATTCCCGGACAGGGACCCTATGGCTACACCTTC
>TRBJ1-3|.|TRBV28|few
CASSLIPGGTGGNTIYF
TGTGCCAGCAGTTTAATTCCCGGGGGGACTGGTGGAAACACCATATATTTT
>TRBJ1-1|TRBD1|TRBV30|.
CAWSSTTGSTEAFF
TGTGCCTGGAGTTCCACGACAGGGAGCACTGAAGCTTTCTTT
>TRBJ1-1|.|TRBV7-8|.
CASSPSGTSSEAFF
TGTGCCAGCAGCCCTTCTGGGACAAGCAGTGAAGCTTTCTTT
>TRBJ1-5|.|TRBV6-5|.
CASSWGRQYNQPQHF
TGTGCCAGCAGTTGGGGTAGACAGTACAATCAACCCCAGCATTTT
>TRBJ2-2|TRBD1|TRBV6-4|.
CASRLDGQGAVGELFF
TGTGCCAGCAGACTGGACGGACAGGGGGCTGTCGGGGAGCTGTTTTTT
>TRBJ2-5|TRBD2|TRBV15|.
CATSRAASGTETQYF
TGTGCCACCAGCAGAGCTGCTAGCGGGACGGAGACCCAGTACTTC
>TRBJ2-3|.|TRBV3-1/TRBV3-2|.
CASSQVTSTQYF
TGTGCCAGCAGCCAAGTAACTAGCACGCAGTATTTT
>TRBJ1-1|.|TRBV4-3|.
CASSQDSRGFAEAFF
TGCGCCAGCAGCCAAGATAGTAGGGGATTTGCTGAAGCTTTCTTT
>TRBJ2-1|.|TRBV28|.
CASSQATLLGQFF
TGTGCCAGCAGCCAGGCCACCTTGCTTGGGCAGTTCTTC
>TRBJ1-4|.|TRBV28|.
CGVMDTTNEKLFF
TGTGGAGTTATGGACACAACTAATGAAAAACTGTTTTTT
>TRBJ1-6|.|TRBV6-6|.
CASSYVGFNSPLHF
TGTGCCAGCAGTTACGTCGGGTTTAATTCACCCCTCCACTTT
>TRBJ2-3|TRBD2|TRBV11-2|.
CASSLWGGTDTQYF
TGTGCCAGCAGCTTATGGGGGGGAACAGATACGCAGTATTTT
>TRBJ1-2|.|TRBV29-1|.
CSVDPQDFYGYTF
TGCAGCGTTGACCCCCAGGATTTTTATGGCTACACCTTC
>TRBJ2-3|TRBD2|TRBV7-6|once
CASSPGLAGGSTDTQYF
TGTGCCAGCAGCCCGGGACTAGCGGGGGGGAGCACAGATACGCAGTATTTT
>TRBJ2-1|.|TRBV2|.
CASRERPGGEQFF
TGTGCCAGCAGGGAAAGACCCGGCGGTGAGCAGTTCTTC
>TRBJ2-1|TRBD1|TRBV9|.
CASSRQGASYNEQFF
TGTGCCAGCAGTCGGCAGGGGGCTAGCTACAATGAGCAGTTCTTC
>TRBJ1-5|TRBD1|TRBV6-2/TRBV6-3|.
CASSFTGGPQPQHF
TGTGCCAGCAGTTTCACAGGGGGCCCTCAGCCCCAGCATTTT
>TRBJ1-2|.|TRBV18|.
CASSPPFSEGYGYTF
TGTGCCAGCTCACCTCCCTTTTCTGAGGGCTATGGCTACACCTTC
>TRBJ2-7|TRBD1|TRBV18|.
CASSQQGAIKYEQYF
TGTGCCAGCTCACAACAGGGGGCGATTAAGTACGAGCAGTACTTC